One sample yielded the 16 T cell receptor beta chains listed below, sequenced in a study of blood T cells in healthy people across ages. Sample-barcoded 5' priming and a J-beta primer mix drove a second PCR of roughly 7 to 11 cycles. TCRdb re-derived calls from the 5' RACE reads in MiXCR, one entry per CDR3 protein. Of 550,000 to 750,000 distinct CDR3 sequences listed, around 20% were seen once; the top ten hold approximately 3.7%. Sequences were obtained from blood. The receptors were gathered from a man aged 70 or older in good health.

This clonotype was found a few times. The gene calls are TRBV12-3 or TRBV12-4 and TRBJ2-5; TRBD2 aligns across 9 bases. The tail of the sequence fits TRBJ2-1 better, so the J call may be wrong. This CDR3 has 13 residues. The CDR3 sequence is CATSLAGKNEQFF. In DNA, the CDR3 is TGTGCCACCAGCCTAGCGGGAAAGAATGAGCAGTTCTTC.

The chain recombines TRBV7-2 with TRBJ2-7; 8 nucleotides match TRBD1. The CDR3 has 13 residues. V trimming: 3 bases; J trimming: 5 bases; junction bases outside the gene matches: 3. The germline CDR1 and CDR2 sequences are SGHTA and FQGNSA. CDR3 protein: CASSFRQGNEQYF. DNA for the CDR3: TGTGCCAGCAGCTTTCGACAGGGGAACGAGCAGTACTTC.

This clonotype showed up just a few times. The gene calls are TRBV5-5 and TRBJ2-1; no clear D gene. The CDR3 consists of 17 residues. V lost 0 bases to trimming and J lost 5 bases, with 18 bases between them. The germline CDR1 and CDR2 sequences are SGHKS and YYEKEE (reference sequence). The CDR3 here is CASSLVPIAPKDNEQFF. The CDR3 nucleotides read TGTGCCAGCAGCTTGGTTCCCATAGCACCTAAGGACAATGAGCAGTTCTTC.

About this clonotype itself: A much larger clone lies one base from this, so it may be a read error. J is TRBJ2-5 and V is TRBV7-6; the D is unclear. The CDR3 sequence is 13 residues long. Per germline, CDR1 SGHVS and CDR2 FNYEAQ. Trimming shortened V by 3 bases and J by 1 base, and 6 bases separated the two germline ends. As DNA, the CDR3 is TGTGCCAGCAGCTTTGGGCCCCAAGAGACCCAGTACTTC. Residues: CASSFGPQETQYF.

With regard to this clonotype: One junction end does not reproduce the germline sequence, and a read error may be involved. The chain couples TRBV2 to TRBJ2-5, with 7 bases that match TRBD2. From germline, CDR1 is SNHLY and CDR2 FYNNEI. The length of the CDR3 is 15 residues. CDR3 amino acids: CVSSESGLAEETQYF. In DNA, the CDR3 is TGTGTCAGCAGTGAATCGGGGCTAGCGGAAGAGACCCAGTACTTC.

This clonotype was seen more than once but under ten times. This chain joins TRBV20-1 and TRBJ2-3; no reliable D call. CDR1 is DFQATT and CDR2 is SNEGSKA in the germline V gene (reference sequence). V was clipped by 6 bases and J by 3 bases, with 7 bases between them. The length of the CDR3 is 11 residues. The CDR3 here is CSALATDTQYF. The DNA of the CDR3 is TGCAGTGCCCTTGCGACAGATACGCAGTATTTT.

This clonotype was observed a few times. The chain's CDR3 is CASSYPGLAKYNEQFF. In DNA form, the CDR3 reads TGTGCCAGCAGCTACCCAGGACTAGCGAAGTACAATGAGCAGTTCTTC. J is TRBJ2-5 and V is TRBV5-6, with 9 bases lining up with TRBD2. The J call is uncertain, as TRBJ2-1 better fits the DNA end. Germline V gene lookup returns CDR1 SGHDT and CDR2 YYEEEE. The CDR3 has 16 residues.

This clonotype was picked up many times. V gene TRBV6-1 combines with J gene TRBJ2-3; D is unclear. The CDR3 loop spans 13 amino acids. Looked up from germline, CDR1 is MNHNS and CDR2 is SASEGT. The V end lost 6 bases, the J end lost 4 bases, and 11 bases lay between the germline ends. DNA of the CDR3: TGTGCCAGCAGCTCTGGGGTCGCAGATACGCAGTATTTT. This sequence encodes CASSSGVADTQYF.

A few counts support this clonotype. The chain has TRBV3-1 and TRBJ2-7; a possible D gene is TRBD1 (6 bases). The length of the CDR3 is 19 residues. From germline, CDR1 is LGHDT and CDR2 YNNKEL (reference sequence). Trimming stripped 0 bases from V and 0 bases from J, with 21 bases between. This CDR3 reads CASSQDKYLGHLSSYEQYF. The CDR3 bases are TGTGCCAGCAGCCAAGATAAGTACCTGGGACACCTGAGCTCCTACGAGCAGTACTTC.

This clonotype was seen a handful of times. The V call is TRBV15, the J call TRBJ2-3; D call uncertain. The CDR3 totals 15 residues. The V gene lost 1 base and the J gene lost 0 bases, with 8 bases spanning the gap. In germline, CDR1 is LNHNV, CDR2 YYDKDF (reference sequence). CDR3 in amino acids: CATSRGITSTDTQYF. In DNA, the CDR3 is TGTGCCACCAGCAGAGGGATCACGAGCACAGATACGCAGTATTTT.

This clonotype appeared a few times. V is TRBV6-1 and J is TRBJ2-1; D gene uncertain. This CDR3 comprises 14 residues. Trimming removed 6 bases from V and 5 bases from J, with 14 bases in between. The germline V gene encodes CDR1 MNHNS and CDR2 SASEGT. Written as DNA, the CDR3 is TGTGCCAGCAGCGTTTCAGGAACTAACAATGAGCAGTTCTTC. The encoded protein is CASSVSGTNNEQFF.

The chain joins TRBV6-1 to TRBJ1-2; D call uncertain. The CDR3 sequence is 15 residues long. Germline V CDR1 and CDR2: MNHNS, SASEGT. Trimming shortened V by 1 base and J by 4 bases, and 13 bases separated the two germline ends. The CDR3 reads CASSEVGSSVYGYTF. DNA of the CDR3: TGTGCCAGCAGTGAAGTTGGCAGCTCCGTCTATGGCTACACCTTC.

The genes are TRBV20-1 and TRBJ2-3; D is perhaps TRBD1 or TRBD2 (6 bases each). Looked up from germline, CDR1 is DFQATT and CDR2 is SNEGSKA (reference sequence). The CDR3 length is 15 residues. V lost 1 base and J lost 2, with 13 bases in between. The CDR3 spells CSARVGGSITDTQYF. CDR3 DNA: TGCAGTGCTAGAGTGGGGGGCTCTATCACAGATACGCAGTATTTT.

The V gene is TRBV4-1, the J gene TRBJ1-5; 9 nucleotides line up with TRBD1. V was clipped by 1 base and J by 2 bases; unmatched bases: 9. Germline loops: CDR1 MGHRA, CDR2 YSYEKL. The CDR3 loop spans 18 amino acids. CDR3 sequence reads: CASSQGGQGLVGNQPQHF. The CDR3 DNA reads TGCGCCAGCAGCCAAGGGGGACAGGGTTTGGTTGGCAATCAGCCCCAGCATTTT.

The chain couples TRBV5-6 to TRBJ1-1; D is perhaps TRBD1 (6 bases). V lost 0 bases, J lost 2 bases, and 11 bases lay in between. Germline assignment: CDR1 SGHDT and CDR2 YYEEEE. The CDR3 sequence is 15 residues long. The CDR3 DNA is TGTGCCAGCAGCTTGGGCGGGGGCGGCAACACTGAAGCTTTCTTT. As protein: CASSLGGGGNTEAFF. Full variable domain (missing parts from reference TRBV5-6 and TRBJ1-1): DAGVTQSPTHLIKTRGQQVTLRCSPKSGHDTVSWYQQALGQGPQFIFQYYEEEERQRGNFPDRFSGHQFPNYSSELNVNALLLGDSALYLCASSLGGGGNTEAFFGQGTRLTVV.

This clonotype was counted a few times. The J gene is TRBJ2-7, the V gene TRBV20-1; D is possibly TRBD1 (6 bases). Trimming took 2 bases from V and 2 from J, leaving 13 bases between them. Germline values: CDR1 DFQATT, CDR2 SNEGSKA (reference sequence). This CDR3 spans 14 amino acids. The CDR3 protein is CSARNYRAPYEQYF. DNA for the CDR3: TGCAGTGCTAGAAATTACAGGGCCCCCTACGAGCAGTACTTC.